Given below is one TCR beta chain in context. This sample was taken from a study of blood T cell repertoires in COVID-19. Study-wide background: Spain, Italy and the United States supplied samples that represented acute and convalescent COVID-19. In each case, the material was cDNA or gDNA derived from T cells, B-cell-depleted T cells, or PBMCs.

V shed 3 bases, J shed 7 bases, and the junction held 10 bases outside the gene matches. Germline V gives CDR1 SGHRS, CDR2 YFSETQ. The CDR3 totals 17 residues. In the authors' methods: Scientists estimated how many nucleated cells there were by amplifying reference gene primers. Here immunoSEQ multiplex PCR was the method, and the copy in TCRdb shows in-frame clones only, minus some. V and J calls and clone size are given by that table; D and trimming were obtained from the DNA. Here the sample spans 110,000 or so clones, under 85% being singletons. J is TRBJ2-3 and V is TRBV5-1; 14 nucleotides line up with TRBD2. Sample: peripheral blood. The receptor's source is a woman aged 70 to 79 with acute or convalescent COVID-19. CDR3 nucleotides: TGCGCCAGCAGCTACTACGGGACTAGCGGGGGATCCCATACGCAGTATTTT. This translates into CASSYYGTSGGSHTQYF.